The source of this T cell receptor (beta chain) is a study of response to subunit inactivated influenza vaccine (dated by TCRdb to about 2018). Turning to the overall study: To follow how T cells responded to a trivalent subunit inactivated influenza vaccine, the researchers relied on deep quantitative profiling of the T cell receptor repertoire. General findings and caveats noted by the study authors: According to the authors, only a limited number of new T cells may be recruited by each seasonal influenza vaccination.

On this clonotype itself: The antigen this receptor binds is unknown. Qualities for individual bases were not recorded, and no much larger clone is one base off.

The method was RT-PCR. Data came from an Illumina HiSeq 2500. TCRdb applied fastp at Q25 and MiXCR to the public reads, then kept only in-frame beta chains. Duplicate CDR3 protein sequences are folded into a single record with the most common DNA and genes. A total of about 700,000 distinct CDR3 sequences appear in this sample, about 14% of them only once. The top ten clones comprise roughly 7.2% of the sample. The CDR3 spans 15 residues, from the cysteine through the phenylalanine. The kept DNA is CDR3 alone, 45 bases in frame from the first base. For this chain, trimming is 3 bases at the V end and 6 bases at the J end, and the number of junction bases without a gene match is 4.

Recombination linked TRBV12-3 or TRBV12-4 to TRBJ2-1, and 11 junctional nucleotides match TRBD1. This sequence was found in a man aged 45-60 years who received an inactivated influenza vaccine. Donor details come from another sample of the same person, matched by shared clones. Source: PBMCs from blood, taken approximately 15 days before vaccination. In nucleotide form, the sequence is TGTGCCAGCAGTTTGGGACAGGGGGATGGCAATGAGCAGTTCTTC. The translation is CASSLGQGDGNEQFF.